This TCR beta chain derives from a study of T cell changes during pregnancy in multiple sclerosis. Profiling relied on immunoSEQ multiplex PCR, and the TCRdb table lists in-frame clones only, not all of them. The table records roughly 110,000 clones, roughly 92% of them present only once. The input for sequencing was peripheral blood, taken in the third trimester of pregnancy. The clonotype originates from a female donor with multiple sclerosis, enrolled in a pregnancy study.

The CDR3 protein is CASSPLGQGAYEQYF. DNA for the CDR3: TGTGCCAGCTCACCACTGGGACAGGGGGCCTACGAGCAGTACTTC. The rearrangement uses TRBV18 and TRBJ2-7; 11 positions agree with TRBD1. Losses at the gene ends were 1 base for V and 2 bases for J; bases not matched to a gene: 1. This CDR3 spans 15 amino acids. Germline CDR1 and CDR2: KGHSH and LQKENI.